This T cell receptor (beta chain) comes out of a study of cytomegalovirus exposure and HLA in healthy donors. Study-wide points: In an earlier analysis, most TCR beta V segments were productive about 87% or about 30% of the time.

The PCR was carried out with 60 Vbeta primers and 13 Jbeta primers. Clones were read by immunoSEQ multiplex PCR, and TCRdb kept only the in-frame ones, dropping some. The sample contains 95,000 or so clones, 81% of which appear only once. About this clone itself: Antigen specificity is unknown.

This CDR3 contains 15 residues. Germline V gene sequence: CDR1 SGHKS, CDR2 YYEKEE (reference sequence). The junction had 6 bases not matched to a gene; V was cut back by 3 bases and J by 4 bases. The genes are TRBV5-5 and TRBJ1-3, with 8 bases fitting TRBD1. Material: PBMCs. This clonotype was obtained from a woman in her seventies in good health and CMV-seropositive. CDR3 nucleotide sequence: TGTGCCAGCAGCTCTCAGGGGGCACAAGGAAACACCATATATTTT. Protein product: CASSSQGAQGNTIYF. The full variable domain, rest sourced from reference TRBV5-5 and TRBJ1-3, is DAGVTQSPTHLIKTRGQQVTLRCSPISGHKSVSWYQQVLGQGPQFIFQYYEKEERGRGNFPDRFSARQFPNYSSELNVNALLLGDSALYLCASSSQGAQGNTIYFGEGSWLTVV.